A single sample gave rise to the 16 T cell receptor beta chains below, sequenced in a study of control samples from healthy donors and cancer patients. The protocol was immunoSEQ multiplex PCR, while the TCRdb copy is restricted to in-frame clones and leaves out a portion. The sample holds around 180,000 clones, 80% to 90% seen once. The specimen was blood. All receptors derive from a woman younger than 45 in good health.

The gene calls are TRBV27 and TRBJ1-2; maybe TRBD1 (5 bases). Germline CDR1 is MNHEY and CDR2 is SMNVEV (reference sequence). Trimming removed 6 bases from V and 5 bases from J, with 10 bases in between. The CDR3 loop spans 12 amino acids. The CDR3 DNA reads TGTGCCAGCAGGTCGGGGCTATATGGCTACACCTTC. Its translation is CASRSGLYGYTF.

The chain couples TRBV15 to TRBJ2-3; TRBD2 is a possible D gene (6 bases). The V end lost 0 bases, the J end lost 1 base, and 8 bases lay between the germline ends. Germline CDR1 is LNHNV and CDR2 is YYDKDF (reference sequence). The CDR3 contains 15 residues. The CDR3 nucleotides are TGTGCCACCAGCAGAGACGGGAGCGGCACAGATACGCAGTATTTT. Translation: CATSRDGSGTDTQYF.

There are a few counts of this clone. The genes are TRBV6-5 and TRBJ1-5, with D unresolved. This CDR3 is 14 amino acids long. Between the trimmed V and J ends, which lost 0 bases and 3 bases, there was a span of 6 bases. Germline CDR1 reads MNHEY; CDR2 reads SVGAGI. CDR3 bases: TGTGCCAGCAGTTACTCGGGAGACAATCAGCCCCAGCATTTT. This sequence encodes CASSYSGDNQPQHF.

This chain joins TRBV10-3 and TRBJ2-2; possibly TRBD1 or TRBD2 for D (6 bases each). Trimming pared 5 bases from V and 7 bases from J, leaving 20 bases between. Germline CDR1 is ENHRY and CDR2 is SYGVKD. The CDR3 has 16 residues. Here the CDR3 DNA reads TGTGCCATCAGTCACCGGATAGGGGGGCAGGACGGGGAGCTGTTTTTT. Translating gives CAISHRIGGQDGELFF.

The CDR3 DNA reads as TGTGCCAGTAGTATCACAGGGCGTCAAACAAATGAGCAGTTCTTC. Translating it yields CASSITGRQTNEQFF. This chain uses TRBV19 with TRBJ2-1, with D perhaps matching TRBD1 (6 bases). Germline CDR1 is LNHDA and CDR2 is SQIVND (reference sequence). The CDR3 runs to 15 residues. V lost 3 bases to trimming and J lost 7 bases, with 16 bases between them.

V usage is TRBV30 and J usage is TRBJ1-6; 10 bases line up with TRBD1. Trimming took 2 bases from V and 9 from J; bases not matched to a gene: 4. This CDR3 is built from 14 residues. Germline V gene sequence: CDR1 GTSNPN, CDR2 SVGIG (reference sequence). DNA for the CDR3: TGTGCCTGGAGTCCAGGACAGGGGGGTTCACCCCTCCACTTT. This translates into CAWSPGQGGSPLHF.

The chain has TRBV2 and TRBJ1-2; the match to TRBD1 covers 7 bases. This CDR3 contains 14 residues. The V gene's germline CDR1 is SNHLY and CDR2 FYNNEI. The ends lost 6 bases at V and 4 bases at J; junction bases unmatched: 8. CDR3 sequence (DNA): TGTGCCAGCAGGGGGGACAGCTTCTTCTATGGCTACACCTTC. Protein product: CASRGDSFFYGYTF.

The chain couples TRBV6-1 to TRBJ1-4; 7 bases map to TRBD1. The ends lost 2 bases at V and 7 bases at J; junction bases unmatched: 13. The CDR3 has 17 amino acids. Germline lookup yields CDR1 MNHNS and CDR2 SASEGT. The CDR3 region is CASSEWARQGFFEKLFF. The CDR3, as DNA: TGTGCCAGCAGTGAATGGGCCCGACAGGGTTTCTTTGAAAAACTGTTTTTT.

The chain uses TRBV5-6 and TRBJ2-3; weak D call: TRBD2 (6 bases). Germline lookup yields CDR1 SGHDT and CDR2 YYEEEE. The CDR3 spans 14 residues. The germline V and J ends were trimmed by 2 bases and 1 base, with 8 bases remaining between them. CDR3 sequence: CASSFSGRTDTQYF. CDR3 DNA sequence: TGTGCCAGCAGCTTTAGCGGACGCACAGATACGCAGTATTTT.

Only a few counts were recorded for this clone. The V call is TRBV30, the J call TRBJ1-6; D is perhaps TRBD1 (6 bases). CDR3 size: 16 residues. Germline CDR1 reads GTSNPN; CDR2 reads SVGIG (reference sequence). Trimming pared 2 bases from V and 6 bases from J, leaving 17 bases between. DNA of the CDR3: TGTGCCTGGAGTATTAGGGGGGGCGGTTCTAATTCACCCCTCCACTTT. This translates into CAWSIRGGGSNSPLHF. Complete variable domain (other parts from reference TRBV30 and TRBJ1-6): SQTIHQWPATLVQPVGSPLSLECTVEGTSNPNLYWYRQAAGRGLQLLFYSVGIGQISSEVPQNLSASRPQDRQFILSSKKLLLSDSGFYLCAWSIRGGGSNSPLHFGNGTRLTVT.

The chain carries TRBV5-1 and TRBJ2-3; 14 positions agree with TRBD2. Germline V gives CDR1 SGHRS, CDR2 YFSETQ. The CDR3 length is 17 residues. V lost 4 bases and J lost 2; bases outside the gene matches: 6. This CDR3 reads CASSPGLAGGATDTQYF. The CDR3 DNA reads TGCGCCAGCAGCCCCGGACTAGCGGGGGGTGCCACAGATACGCAGTATTTT.

The chain couples TRBV7-9 to TRBJ1-2, with unresolved D. The CDR3 has 14 amino acids. The germline V gene has CDR1 SEHNR and CDR2 FQNEAQ (reference sequence). V gave up 1 base and J gave up 5 bases, with 11 bases separating them. The CDR3 spells CASSLEGREYGYTF. As DNA, the CDR3 is TGTGCCAGCAGCTTAGAGGGCAGAGAGTATGGCTACACCTTC.

This chain joins TRBV5-6 and TRBJ1-2; D uncertain. Trimming cost V 0 bases and J 4 bases, with 7 bases left between them. Germline V CDR1 and CDR2: SGHDT, YYEEEE. The CDR3 covers 13 residues. In nucleotides, the CDR3 is TGTGCCAGCAGCTTGGACAGATCCTATGGCTACACCTTC. Amino acids: CASSLDRSYGYTF.

The rearrangement joins TRBV5-4 to TRBJ2-2; 9 nucleotides agree with TRBD2. V gave up 4 bases and J gave up 8 bases; unmatched junction bases: 9. Germline loops: CDR1 SGHNT, CDR2 YYREEE (reference sequence). The CDR3 is 15 amino acids. CDR3 loop: CASSGGTSPSGELFF. The CDR3 DNA reads TGTGCCAGCAGCGGCGGGACTAGCCCTTCAGGGGAGCTGTTTTTT.

This clone has a single count. The rearrangement joins TRBV3-1 (or the pseudogene TRBV3-2) to TRBJ2-7; D not resolved. In germline, CDR1 is LGHDT, CDR2 YNNKEL (reference sequence). V was clipped by 4 bases and J by 1 base, with 14 bases between them. The CDR3 is made up of 15 amino acids. CDR3 in amino acids: CASSPSAQRSYEQYF. DNA of the CDR3: TGTGCCAGCAGCCCGTCGGCTCAACGTTCCTACGAGCAGTACTTC.

The chain recombines TRBV28 with TRBJ1-5, with TRBD1 matching over 11 bases. The CDR3 totals 15 residues. Germline V lookup: CDR1 MDHEN, CDR2 SYDVKM. Trimming took 6 bases from V and 8 from J; bases not matched to a gene: 9. Here the CDR3 reads CASSPDRGRREPQHF. The CDR3 DNA sequence: TGTGCCAGCAGCCCGGACAGGGGGCGCCGGGAGCCCCAGCATTTT.